This T cell receptor beta chain was identified during a study of blood T cell repertoires in COVID-19. At the level of the study: The samples span acute and convalescent COVID-19 from the United States, Italy and Spain.

This table comes from immunoSEQ multiplex PCR, and its TCRdb copy is limited to in-frame clones, with some not included. The sample has tens of thousands of clones; roughly 70% are singletons. Trimming stripped 1 base from V and 6 bases from J, with 8 bases between. This CDR3 is 13 amino acids long. Germline CDR1 SGHNT, CDR2 YYREEE (reference sequence). The source of this sequence is an elderly man with acute or convalescent COVID-19. Material: peripheral blood. The V gene is TRBV5-4, the J gene TRBJ2-1, with D perhaps matching TRBD2 (6 bases). The CDR3 is CASSLRGGNEQFF. Here the CDR3 DNA reads TGTGCCAGCAGCTTGAGGGGAGGCAATGAGCAGTTCTTC. The complete variable domain, with remaining parts taken from reference TRBV5-4 and TRBJ2-1, reads ETGVTQSPTHLIKTRGQQVTLRCSSQSGHNTVSWYQQALGQGPQFIFQYYREEENGRGNFPPRFSGLQFPNYSSELNVNALELDDSALYLCASSLRGGNEQFFGPGTRLTVL.